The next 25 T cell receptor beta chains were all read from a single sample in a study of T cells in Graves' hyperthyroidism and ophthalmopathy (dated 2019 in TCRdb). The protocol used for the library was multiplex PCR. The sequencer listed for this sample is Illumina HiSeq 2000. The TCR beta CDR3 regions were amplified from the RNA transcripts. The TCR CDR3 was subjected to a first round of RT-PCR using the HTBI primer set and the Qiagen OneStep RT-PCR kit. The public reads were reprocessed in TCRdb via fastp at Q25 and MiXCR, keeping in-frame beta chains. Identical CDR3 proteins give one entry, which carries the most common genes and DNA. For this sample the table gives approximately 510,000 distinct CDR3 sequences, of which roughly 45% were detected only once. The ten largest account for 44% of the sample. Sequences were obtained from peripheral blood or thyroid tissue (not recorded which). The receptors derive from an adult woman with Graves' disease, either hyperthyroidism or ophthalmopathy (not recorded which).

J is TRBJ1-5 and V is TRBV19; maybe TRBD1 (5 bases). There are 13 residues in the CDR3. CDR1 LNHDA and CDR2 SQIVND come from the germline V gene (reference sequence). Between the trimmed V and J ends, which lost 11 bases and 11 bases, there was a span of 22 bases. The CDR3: CAAGGGTSETQHF. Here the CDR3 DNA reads TGTGCCGCAGGCGGGGGGACTTCAGAGACCCAGCATTTT.

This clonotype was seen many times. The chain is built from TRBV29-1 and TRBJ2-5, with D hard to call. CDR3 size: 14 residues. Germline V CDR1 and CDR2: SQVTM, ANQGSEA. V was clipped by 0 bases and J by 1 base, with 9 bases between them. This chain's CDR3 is CSVEDTPFQETQYF. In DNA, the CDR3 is TGCAGCGTTGAAGATACTCCGTTCCAAGAGACCCAGTACTTC.

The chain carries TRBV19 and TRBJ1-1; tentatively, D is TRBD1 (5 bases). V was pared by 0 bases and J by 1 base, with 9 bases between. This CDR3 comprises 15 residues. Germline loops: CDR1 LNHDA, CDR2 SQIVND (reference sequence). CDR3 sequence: CASSIELRGNTEAFF. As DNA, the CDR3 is TGTGCCAGTAGTATAGAACTGAGGGGGAACACTGAAGCTTTCTTT. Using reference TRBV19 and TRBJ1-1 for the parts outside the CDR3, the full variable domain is DGGITQSPKYLFRKEGQNVTLSCEQNLNHDAMYWYRQDPGQGLRLIYYSQIVNDFQKGDIAEGYSVSREKKESFPLTVTSAQKNPTAFYLCASSIELRGNTEAFFGQGTRLTVV.

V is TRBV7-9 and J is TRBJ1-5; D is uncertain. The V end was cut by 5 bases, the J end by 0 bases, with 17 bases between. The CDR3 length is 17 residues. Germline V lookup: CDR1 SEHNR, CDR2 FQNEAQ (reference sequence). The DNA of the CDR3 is TGTGCCAGCAGCCTGGATCAGACCCCTCTTAGCAATCAGCCCCAGCATTTT. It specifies CASSLDQTPLSNQPQHF. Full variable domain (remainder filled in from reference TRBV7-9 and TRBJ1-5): DTGVSQNPRHKITKRGQNVTFRCDPISEHNRLYWYRQTLGQGPEFLTYFQNEAQLEKSRLLSDRFSAERPKGSFSTLEIQRTEQGDSAMYLCASSLDQTPLSNQPQHFGDGTRLSIL.

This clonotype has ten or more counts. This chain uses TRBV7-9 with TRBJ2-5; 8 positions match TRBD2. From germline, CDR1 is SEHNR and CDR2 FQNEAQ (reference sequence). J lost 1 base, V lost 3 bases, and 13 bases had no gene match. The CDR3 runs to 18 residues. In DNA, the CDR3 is TGTGCCAGCAGCTTCCCTTCCTCCAAGCGGGAGCCCCAAGAGACCCAGTACTTC. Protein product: CASSFPSSKREPQETQYF.

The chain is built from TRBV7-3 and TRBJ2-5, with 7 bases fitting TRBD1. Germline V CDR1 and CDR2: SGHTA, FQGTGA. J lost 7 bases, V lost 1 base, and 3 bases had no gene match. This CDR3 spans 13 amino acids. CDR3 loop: CASSLRGGATQYF. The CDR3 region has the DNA TGTGCCAGCAGCTTAAGAGGGGGCGCGACCCAGTACTTC.

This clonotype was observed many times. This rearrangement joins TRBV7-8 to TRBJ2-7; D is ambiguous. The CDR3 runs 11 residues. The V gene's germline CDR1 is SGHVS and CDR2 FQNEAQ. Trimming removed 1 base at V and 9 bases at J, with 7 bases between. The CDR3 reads CASSLGTLQYF. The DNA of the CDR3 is TGTGCCAGCAGCTTAGGGACCCTGCAGTACTTC.

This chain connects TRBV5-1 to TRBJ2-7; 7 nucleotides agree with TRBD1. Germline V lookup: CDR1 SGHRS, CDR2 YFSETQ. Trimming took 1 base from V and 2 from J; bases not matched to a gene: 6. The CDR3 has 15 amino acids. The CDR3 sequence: CASSLTRGFTYEQYF. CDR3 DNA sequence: TGCGCCAGCAGCTTGACCAGGGGGTTTACCTACGAGCAGTACTTC.

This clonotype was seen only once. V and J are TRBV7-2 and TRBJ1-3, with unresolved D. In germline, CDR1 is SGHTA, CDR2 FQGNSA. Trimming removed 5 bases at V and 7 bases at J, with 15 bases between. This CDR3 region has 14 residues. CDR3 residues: CASSTGQTMNTIYF. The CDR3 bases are TGTGCCAGCAGCACCGGCCAAACTATGAACACCATATATTTT.

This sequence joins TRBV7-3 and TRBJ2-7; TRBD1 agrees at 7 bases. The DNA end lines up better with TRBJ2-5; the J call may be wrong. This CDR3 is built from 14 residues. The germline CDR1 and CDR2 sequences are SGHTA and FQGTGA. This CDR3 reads CASSLNRGIETQYF. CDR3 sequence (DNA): TGTGCCAGCAGCTTAAACAGGGGTATTGAGACCCAGTACTTC.

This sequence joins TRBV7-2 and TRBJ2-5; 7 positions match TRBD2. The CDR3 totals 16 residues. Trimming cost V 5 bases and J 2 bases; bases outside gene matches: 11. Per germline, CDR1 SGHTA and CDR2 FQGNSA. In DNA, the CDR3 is TGTGCCAGCAGCACCGTTGGCGGGGGAAATCAAGAGACCCAGTACTTC. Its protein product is CASSTVGGGNQETQYF.

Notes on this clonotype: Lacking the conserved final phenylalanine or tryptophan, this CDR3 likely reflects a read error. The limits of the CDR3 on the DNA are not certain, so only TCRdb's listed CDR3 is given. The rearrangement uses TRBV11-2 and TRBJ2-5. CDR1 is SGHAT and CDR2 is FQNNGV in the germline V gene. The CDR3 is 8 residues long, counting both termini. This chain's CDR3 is CASSRRSY.

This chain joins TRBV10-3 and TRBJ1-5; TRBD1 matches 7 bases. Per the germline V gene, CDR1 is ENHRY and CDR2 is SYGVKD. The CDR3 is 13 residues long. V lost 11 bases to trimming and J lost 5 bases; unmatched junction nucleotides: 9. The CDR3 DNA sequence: TGTGCCGTATCCGGGACAGATTATCAGCCCCAGCATTTT. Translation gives CAVSGTDYQPQHF.

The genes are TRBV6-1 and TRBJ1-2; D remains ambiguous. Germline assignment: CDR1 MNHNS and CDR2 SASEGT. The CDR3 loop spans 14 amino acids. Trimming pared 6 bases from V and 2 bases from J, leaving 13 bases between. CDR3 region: CASSDIIGNYGYTF. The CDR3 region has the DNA TGTGCCAGCAGCGATATTATCGGAAACTATGGCTACACCTTC.

CDR3 nucleotide sequence: TGTGCCAGCAGCACCCCTCTTTCGGGGACCGGGGAGCTGTTTTTT. Encoded protein: CASSTPLSGTGELFF. This rearrangement joins TRBV9 to TRBJ2-2; D might be TRBD2 (5 bases). Germline CDR1 reads SGDLS; CDR2 reads YYNGEE. The germline V and J ends were trimmed by 4 bases and 5 bases, with 15 bases remaining between them. The CDR3 spans 15 residues.

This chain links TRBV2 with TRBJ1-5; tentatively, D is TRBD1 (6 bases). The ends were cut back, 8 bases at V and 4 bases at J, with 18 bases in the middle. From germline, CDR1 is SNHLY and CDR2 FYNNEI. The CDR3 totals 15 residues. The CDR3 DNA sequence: TGTGCCAGCGAGGAGGAGACAGGAACAAATCAGCCCCAGCATTTT. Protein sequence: CASEEETGTNQPQHF. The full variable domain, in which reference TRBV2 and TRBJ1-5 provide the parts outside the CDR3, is EPEVTQTPSHQVTQMGQEVILRCVPISNHLYFYWYRQILGQKVEFLVSFYNNEISEKSEIFDDQFSVERPDGSNFTLKIRSTKLEDSAMYFCASEEETGTNQPQHFGDGTRLSIL.

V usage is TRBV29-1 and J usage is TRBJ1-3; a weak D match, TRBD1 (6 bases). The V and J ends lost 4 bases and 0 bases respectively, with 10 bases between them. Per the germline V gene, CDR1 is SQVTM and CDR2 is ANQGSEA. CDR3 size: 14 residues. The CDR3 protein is CSVVDSRSGNTIYF. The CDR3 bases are TGCAGCGTTGTGGACAGCCGCTCTGGAAACACCATATATTTT.

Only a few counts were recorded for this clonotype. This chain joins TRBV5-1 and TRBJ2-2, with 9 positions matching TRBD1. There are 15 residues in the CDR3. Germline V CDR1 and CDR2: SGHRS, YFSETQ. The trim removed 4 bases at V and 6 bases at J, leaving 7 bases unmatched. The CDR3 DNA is TGCGCCAGCAGCACTTACAGGGGGCGCGCCGGGGAGCTGTTTTTT. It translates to CASSTYRGRAGELFF.

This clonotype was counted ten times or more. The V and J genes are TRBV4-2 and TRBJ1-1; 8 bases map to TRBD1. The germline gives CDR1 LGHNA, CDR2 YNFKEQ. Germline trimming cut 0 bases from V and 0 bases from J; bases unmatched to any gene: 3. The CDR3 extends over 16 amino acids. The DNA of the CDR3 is TGTGCCAGCAGCCAAGAACCAGGGGGCTTGAACACTGAAGCTTTCTTT. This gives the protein CASSQEPGGLNTEAFF.

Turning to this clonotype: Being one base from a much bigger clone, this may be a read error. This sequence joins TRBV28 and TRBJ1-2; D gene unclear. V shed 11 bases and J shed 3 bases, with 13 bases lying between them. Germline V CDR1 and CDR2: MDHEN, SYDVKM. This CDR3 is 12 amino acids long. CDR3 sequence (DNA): TGTGCCGGCGCAAACAGCCACTATGGCTACACCTTC. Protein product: CAGANSHYGYTF.

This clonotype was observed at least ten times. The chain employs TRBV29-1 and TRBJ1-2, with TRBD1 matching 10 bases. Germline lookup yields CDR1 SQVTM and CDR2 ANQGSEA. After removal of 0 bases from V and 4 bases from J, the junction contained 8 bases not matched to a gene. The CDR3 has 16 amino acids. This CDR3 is CSVEDPGQGLIYGYTF. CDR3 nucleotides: TGCAGCGTTGAAGATCCGGGACAGGGGTTGATCTATGGCTACACCTTC. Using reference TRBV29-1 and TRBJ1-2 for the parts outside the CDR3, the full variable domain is SAVISQKPSRDICQRGTSLTIQCQVDSQVTMMFWYRQQPGQSLTLIATANQGSEATYESGFVIDKFPISRPNLTFSTLTVSNMSPEDSSIYLCSVEDPGQGLIYGYTFGSGTRLTVV.

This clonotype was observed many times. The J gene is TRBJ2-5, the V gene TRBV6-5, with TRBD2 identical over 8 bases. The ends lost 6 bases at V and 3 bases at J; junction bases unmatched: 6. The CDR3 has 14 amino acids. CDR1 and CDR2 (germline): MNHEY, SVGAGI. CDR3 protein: CASRQGAGEETQYF. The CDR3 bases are TGTGCCAGCAGGCAGGGAGCGGGGGAAGAGACCCAGTACTTC.

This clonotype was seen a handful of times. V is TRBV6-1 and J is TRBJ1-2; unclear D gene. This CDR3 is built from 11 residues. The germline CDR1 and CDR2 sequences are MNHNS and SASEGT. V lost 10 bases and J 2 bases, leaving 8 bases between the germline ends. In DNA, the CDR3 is TGTGCCACCCGGAACAACTATGGCTACACCTTC. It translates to CATRNNYGYTF.

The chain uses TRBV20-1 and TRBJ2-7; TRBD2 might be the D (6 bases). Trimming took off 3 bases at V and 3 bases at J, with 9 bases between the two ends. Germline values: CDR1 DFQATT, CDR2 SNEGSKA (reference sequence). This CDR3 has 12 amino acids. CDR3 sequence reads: CSASTDYYEQYF. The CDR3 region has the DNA TGCAGTGCTAGCACGGACTACTACGAGCAGTACTTC.

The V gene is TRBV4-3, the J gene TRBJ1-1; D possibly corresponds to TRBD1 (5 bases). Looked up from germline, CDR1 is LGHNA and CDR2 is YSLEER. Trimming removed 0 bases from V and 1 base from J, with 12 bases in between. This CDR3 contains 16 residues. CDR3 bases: TGCGCCAGCAGCCAAGATCCCCAGGGATCGAACACTGAAGCTTTCTTT. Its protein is CASSQDPQGSNTEAFF.